This TCR beta chain was sequenced in a study of cytomegalovirus exposure and HLA in healthy donors. In the study overall: The roughly 660 first-cohort repertoires shared a platform with the approximately 110 validation repertoires, as reported in a later analysis.

Donors came from a validation cohort of approximately 110 subjects, distinct from the first 666-subject cohort. Some clones are missing from TCRdb's copy, which holds only in-frame ones; the method was immunoSEQ multiplex PCR. This table has under 250,000 clones, 87% appearing once. The source material was PBMCs. The sequence was obtained from a man between 18 and 29 years old in good health and CMV-seropositive.

CDR3 nucleotide sequence: TGTGCCAGCAGCCCTCGCCTGCGGCTAGGTTATGAGCAGTTCTTC. It codes for CASSPRLRLGYEQFF. The chain recombines TRBV7-9 with TRBJ2-1; no clear D gene. Trimming cost V 5 bases and J 8 bases, with 19 bases left between them. CDR3 length equals 15 residues. Per the germline V gene, CDR1 is SEHNR and CDR2 is FQNEAQ (reference sequence).